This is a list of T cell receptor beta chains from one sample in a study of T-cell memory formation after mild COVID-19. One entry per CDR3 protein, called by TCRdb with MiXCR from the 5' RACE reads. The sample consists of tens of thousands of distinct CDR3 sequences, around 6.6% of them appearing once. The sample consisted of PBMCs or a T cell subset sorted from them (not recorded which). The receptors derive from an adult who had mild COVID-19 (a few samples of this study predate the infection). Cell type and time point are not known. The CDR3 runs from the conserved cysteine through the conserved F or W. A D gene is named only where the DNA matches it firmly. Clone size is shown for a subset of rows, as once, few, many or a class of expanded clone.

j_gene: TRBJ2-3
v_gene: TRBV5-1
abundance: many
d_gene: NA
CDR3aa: CASRNERLRRQVSTDTQYF
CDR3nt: TGCGCCAGCAGGAACGAAAGACTACGGAGACAGGTTAGCACAGATACGCAGTATTTT

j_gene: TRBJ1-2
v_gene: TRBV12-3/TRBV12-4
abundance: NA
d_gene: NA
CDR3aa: CASSLNYLGGGYTF
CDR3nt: TGTGCCAGCAGTTTAAATTATCTCGGGGGCGGCTACACCTTC

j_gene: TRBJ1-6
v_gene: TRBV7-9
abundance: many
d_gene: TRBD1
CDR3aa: CASSLGGTGASPLHF
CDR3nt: TGTGCCAGCAGCTTAGGAGGAACAGGGGCTTCACCCCTCCACTTT

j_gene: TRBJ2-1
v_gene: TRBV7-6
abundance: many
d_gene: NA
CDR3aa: CASSSRPGTTYNEQFF
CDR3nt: TGTGCCAGCAGCTCCCGTCCGGGGACAACTTACAATGAGCAGTTCTTC

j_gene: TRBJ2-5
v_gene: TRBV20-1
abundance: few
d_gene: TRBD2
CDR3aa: CSARGTSGGAKETQYF
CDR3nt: TGCAGTGCTAGAGGGACTAGCGGGGGGGCAAAAGAGACCCAGTACTTC

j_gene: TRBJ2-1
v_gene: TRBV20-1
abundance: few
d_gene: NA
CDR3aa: CSAPSSSSYNEQFF
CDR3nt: TGCAGTGCTCCTAGCTCTTCCTCCTACAATGAGCAGTTCTTC

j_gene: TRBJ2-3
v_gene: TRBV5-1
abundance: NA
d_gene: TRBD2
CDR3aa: CASSLSGLAGTDTQYF
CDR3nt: TGCGCCAGCAGCTTGAGCGGACTAGCGGGCACAGATACGCAGTATTTT

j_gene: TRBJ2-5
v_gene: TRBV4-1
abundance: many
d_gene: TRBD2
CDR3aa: CASSQERAGGLQETQYF
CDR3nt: TGCGCCAGCAGCCAAGAAAGAGCGGGGGGGCTCCAAGAGACCCAGTACTTC

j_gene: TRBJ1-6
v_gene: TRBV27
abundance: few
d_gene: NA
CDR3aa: CASSFEGGWDNSPLHF
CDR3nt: TGTGCCAGCAGTTTTGAAGGGGGTTGGGATAATTCACCCCTCCACTTT

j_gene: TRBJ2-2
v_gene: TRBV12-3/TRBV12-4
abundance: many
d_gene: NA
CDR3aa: CASSLWGSGTGELFF
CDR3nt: TGTGCCAGCAGTTTATGGGGGAGTGGAACCGGGGAGCTGTTTTTT

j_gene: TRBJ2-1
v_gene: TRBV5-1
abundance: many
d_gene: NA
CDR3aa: CASSLGRGGNEQFF
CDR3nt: TGCGCCAGCAGCTTGGGCCGTGGCGGGAATGAGCAGTTCTTC

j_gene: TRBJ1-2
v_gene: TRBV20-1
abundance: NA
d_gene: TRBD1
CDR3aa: CSARQEGRTGVGYTF
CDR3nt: TGCAGTGCTAGACAAGAAGGTCGGACAGGGGTTGGCTACACCTTC

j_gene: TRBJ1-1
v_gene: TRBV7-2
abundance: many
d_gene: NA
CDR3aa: CASSPQALNTEAFF
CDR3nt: TGTGCCAGCAGCCCGCAGGCCCTGAACACTGAAGCTTTCTTT

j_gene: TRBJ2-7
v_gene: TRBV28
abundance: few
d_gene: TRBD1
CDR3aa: CASSPQGTGPIF
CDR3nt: TGTGCCAGCAGTCCTCAGGGGACAGGCCCTATCTTC

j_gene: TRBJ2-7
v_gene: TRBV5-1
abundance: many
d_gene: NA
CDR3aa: CASSLDSGLEQYF
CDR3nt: TGCGCCAGCAGCTTGGATTCAGGTTTAGAGCAGTACTTC

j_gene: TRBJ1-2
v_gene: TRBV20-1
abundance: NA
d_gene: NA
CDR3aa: CSARDSGSLGYTF
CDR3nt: TGCAGTGCTAGAGATTCCGGGTCCCTTGGCTACACCTTC

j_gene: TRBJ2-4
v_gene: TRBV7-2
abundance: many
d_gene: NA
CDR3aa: CASSSSDLDGIQYF
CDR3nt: TGTGCCAGCAGCTCCTCGGACCTCGACGGCATTCAGTACTTC

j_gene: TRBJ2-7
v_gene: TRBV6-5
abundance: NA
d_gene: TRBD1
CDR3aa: CASSGQGANEQYF
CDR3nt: TGTGCCAGCAGTGGACAGGGGGCCAACGAGCAGTACTTC

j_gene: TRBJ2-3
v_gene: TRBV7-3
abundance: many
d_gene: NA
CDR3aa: CASMEGSDTQYF
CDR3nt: TGTGCCAGTATGGAGGGGTCAGATACGCAGTATTTT

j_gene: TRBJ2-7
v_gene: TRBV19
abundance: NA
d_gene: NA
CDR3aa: CASSIGFPIGEQYF
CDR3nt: TGTGCCAGTAGTATCGGGTTCCCCATTGGCGAGCAGTACTTC

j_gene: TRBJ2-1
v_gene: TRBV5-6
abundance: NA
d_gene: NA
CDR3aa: CASNLAADNEQFF
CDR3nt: TGTGCCAGCAATTTGGCAGCCGACAATGAGCAGTTCTTC

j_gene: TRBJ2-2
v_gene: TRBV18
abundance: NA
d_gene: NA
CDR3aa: CASSPPGRELFF
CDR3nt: TGTGCCAGCTCACCACCGGGCAGGGAGCTGTTTTTT

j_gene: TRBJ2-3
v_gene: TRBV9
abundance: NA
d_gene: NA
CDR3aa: CASSVVGGTAEDTQYF
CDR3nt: TGTGCCAGCAGCGTAGTTGGGGGCACGGCGGAAGATACGCAGTATTTT

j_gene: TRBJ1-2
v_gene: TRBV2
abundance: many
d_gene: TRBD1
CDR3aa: CASRDRAGGVYGYTF
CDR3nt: TGTGCCAGCAGAGACAGGGCAGGGGGTGTCTATGGCTACACCTTC

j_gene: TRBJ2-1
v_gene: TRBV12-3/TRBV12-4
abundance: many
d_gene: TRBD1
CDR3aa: CASNPSDGGQGRLGEQFF
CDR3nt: TGTGCCAGCAATCCCTCAGACGGGGGACAGGGTAGGCTCGGTGAGCAGTTCTTC

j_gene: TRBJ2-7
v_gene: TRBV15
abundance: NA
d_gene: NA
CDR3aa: CATGTGGPPYEQYF
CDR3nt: TGTGCCACCGGAACGGGTGGCCCCCCCTACGAGCAGTACTTC

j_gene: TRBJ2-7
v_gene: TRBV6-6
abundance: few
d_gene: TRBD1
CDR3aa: CASSGTAYEQYF
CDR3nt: TGTGCCAGCAGCGGGACAGCCTACGAGCAGTACTTC

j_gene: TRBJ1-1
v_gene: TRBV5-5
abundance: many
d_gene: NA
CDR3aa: CASDSQTRVSGTEAFF
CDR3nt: TGTGCCAGCGACTCCCAAACCAGGGTGTCGGGCACTGAAGCTTTCTTT

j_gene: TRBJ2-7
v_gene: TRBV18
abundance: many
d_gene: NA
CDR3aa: CASSPPGGRTTYEQYF
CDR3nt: TGTGCCAGCTCACCACCGGGTGGACGAACAACCTACGAGCAGTACTTC

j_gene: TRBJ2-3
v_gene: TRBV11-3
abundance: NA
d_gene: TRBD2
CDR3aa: CASSPRTSRSTDTQYF
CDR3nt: TGTGCCAGCAGCCCCCGGACTAGTCGGAGCACAGATACGCAGTATTTT

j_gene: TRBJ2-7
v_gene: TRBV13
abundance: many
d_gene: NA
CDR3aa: CASSLLVSYEQYF
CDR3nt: TGTGCCAGCAGCTTACTGGTCTCCTACGAGCAGTACTTC

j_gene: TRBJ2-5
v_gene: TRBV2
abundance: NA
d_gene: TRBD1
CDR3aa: CASSVWDSQGTQYF
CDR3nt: TGTGCCAGCAGTGTCTGGGACAGCCAAGGTACCCAGTACTTC

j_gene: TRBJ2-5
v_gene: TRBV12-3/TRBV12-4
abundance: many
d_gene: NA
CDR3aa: CASSPGVPETQYF
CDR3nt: TGTGCCAGCAGTCCAGGGGTCCCAGAGACCCAGTACTTC

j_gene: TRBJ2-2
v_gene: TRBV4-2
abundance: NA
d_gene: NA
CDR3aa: CASSYGTGANTGELFF
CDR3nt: TGTGCCAGCAGCTACGGGACGGGGGCGAACACCGGGGAGCTGTTTTTT

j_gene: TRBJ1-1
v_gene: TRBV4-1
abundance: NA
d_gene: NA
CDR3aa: CASSQDQLRPTLLRAEAFF
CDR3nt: TGCGCCAGCAGCCAAGATCAGTTGCGGCCTACCCTCCTCAGGGCTGAAGCTTTCTTT

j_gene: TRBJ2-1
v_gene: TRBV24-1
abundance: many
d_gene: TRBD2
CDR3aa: CATSDLAGAVYNEQFF
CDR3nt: TGTGCCACCAGTGATTTGGCGGGAGCCGTCTACAATGAGCAGTTCTTC

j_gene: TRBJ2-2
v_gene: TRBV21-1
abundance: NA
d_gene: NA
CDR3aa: CASSKGGTGELFF
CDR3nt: TGTGCCAGCAGCAAGGGGGGTACCGGGGAGCTGTTTTTT

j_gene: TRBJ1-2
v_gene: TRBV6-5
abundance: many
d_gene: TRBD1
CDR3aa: CASSDRDRGAGYTF
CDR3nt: TGTGCCAGCAGTGACCGGGACAGGGGTGCTGGCTACACCTTC

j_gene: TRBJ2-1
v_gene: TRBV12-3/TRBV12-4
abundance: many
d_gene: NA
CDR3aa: CASSTTEQFF
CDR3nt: TGTGCCAGCAGCACGACAGAGCAGTTCTTC

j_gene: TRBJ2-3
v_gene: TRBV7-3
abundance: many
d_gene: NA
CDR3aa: CASSFTLEDTQYF
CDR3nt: TGTGCCAGCAGCTTCACCCTTGAAGATACGCAGTATTTT

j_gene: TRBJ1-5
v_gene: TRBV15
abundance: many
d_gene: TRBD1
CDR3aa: CATAQGSNQPQHF
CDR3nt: TGTGCCACCGCACAGGGGAGCAATCAGCCCCAGCATTTT

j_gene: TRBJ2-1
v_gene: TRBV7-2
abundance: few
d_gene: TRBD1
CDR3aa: CASSLSRQGGLEQFF
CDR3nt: TGTGCCAGCAGCTTAAGTAGACAGGGGGGACTAGAGCAGTTCTTC

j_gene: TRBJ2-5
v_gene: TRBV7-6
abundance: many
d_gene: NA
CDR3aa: CASSLASRGQETQYF
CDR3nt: TGTGCCAGCAGCTTAGCTAGCCGGGGCCAAGAGACCCAGTACTTC

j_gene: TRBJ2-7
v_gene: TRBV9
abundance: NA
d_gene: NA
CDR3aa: CASSVQGGTYEQYF
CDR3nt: TGTGCCAGCAGCGTACAGGGAGGAACCTACGAGCAGTACTTC

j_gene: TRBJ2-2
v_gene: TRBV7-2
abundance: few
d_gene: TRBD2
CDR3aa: CASSFSGGNTGELFF
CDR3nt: TGTGCCAGCAGCTTTAGCGGGGGGAACACCGGGGAGCTGTTTTTT

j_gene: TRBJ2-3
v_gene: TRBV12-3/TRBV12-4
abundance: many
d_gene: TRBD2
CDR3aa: CASSLGLAGVDTQYF
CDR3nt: TGTGCCAGCAGTTTGGGACTAGCAGGCGTGGATACGCAGTATTTT

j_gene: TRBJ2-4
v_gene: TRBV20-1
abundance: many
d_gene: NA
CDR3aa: CSARIPHRDSNIQYF
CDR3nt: TGCAGTGCTAGAATCCCCCATAGGGACTCAAACATTCAGTACTTC

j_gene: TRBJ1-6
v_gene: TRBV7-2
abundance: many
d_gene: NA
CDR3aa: CASTLRGGNSPLHF
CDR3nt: TGTGCCAGCACCCTGAGGGGGGGGAATTCACCCCTCCACTTT

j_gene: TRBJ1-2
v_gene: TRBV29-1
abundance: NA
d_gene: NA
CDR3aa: CSVEDQGADYGYTF
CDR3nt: TGCAGCGTTGAAGATCAGGGCGCGGACTATGGCTACACCTTC

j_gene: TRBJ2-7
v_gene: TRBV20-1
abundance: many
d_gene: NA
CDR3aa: CSARAGAYYEQYF
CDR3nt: TGCAGTGCTAGAGCGGGGGCTTACTACGAGCAGTACTTC

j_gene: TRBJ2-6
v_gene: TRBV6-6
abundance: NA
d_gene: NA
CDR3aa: CASSHGESGANVLTF
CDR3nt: TGTGCCAGCAGTCACGGGGAGTCTGGGGCCAACGTCCTGACTTTC

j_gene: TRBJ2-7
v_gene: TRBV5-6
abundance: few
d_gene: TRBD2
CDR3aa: CASSSAGDPQYF
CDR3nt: TGTGCCAGCAGCTCGGCGGGGGACCCCCAGTACTTC

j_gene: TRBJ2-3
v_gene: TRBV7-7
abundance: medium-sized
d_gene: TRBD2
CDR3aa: CASSLTGGLSDTQYF
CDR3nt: TGTGCCAGCAGCTTAACGGGGGGGCTCTCAGATACGCAGTATTTT

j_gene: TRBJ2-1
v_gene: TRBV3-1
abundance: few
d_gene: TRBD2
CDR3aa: CASSQVLAGGISYNEQFF
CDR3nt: TGTGCCAGCAGCCAAGTTCTAGCGGGAGGGATTTCCTACAATGAGCAGTTCTTC

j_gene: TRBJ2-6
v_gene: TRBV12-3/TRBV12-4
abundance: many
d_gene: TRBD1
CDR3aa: CASSSAGTGGSGANVLTF
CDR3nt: TGTGCCAGCAGTTCCGCCGGGACAGGGGGCTCTGGGGCCAACGTCCTGACTTTC

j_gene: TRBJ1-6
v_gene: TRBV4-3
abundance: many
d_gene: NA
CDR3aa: CASSQVLGYGSANNSPLHF
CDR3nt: TGCGCCAGCAGCCAAGTTCTTGGTTATGGCTCCGCGAATAATTCACCCCTCCACTTT

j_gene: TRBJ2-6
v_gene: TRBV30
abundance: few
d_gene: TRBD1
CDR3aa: CGGRDRVEVGANVLTF
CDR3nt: TGTGGAGGGCGGGACAGGGTTGAGGTCGGGGCCAACGTCCTGACTTTC

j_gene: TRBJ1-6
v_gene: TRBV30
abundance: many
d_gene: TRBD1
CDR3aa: CAWGDRGNSPLHF
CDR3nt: TGTGCCTGGGGGGACAGGGGAAATTCACCCCTCCACTTT

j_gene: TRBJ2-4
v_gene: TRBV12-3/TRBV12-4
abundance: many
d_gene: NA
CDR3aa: CASTRGGIKNIQYF
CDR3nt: TGTGCCAGCACCCGAGGTGGTATCAAAAACATTCAGTACTTC